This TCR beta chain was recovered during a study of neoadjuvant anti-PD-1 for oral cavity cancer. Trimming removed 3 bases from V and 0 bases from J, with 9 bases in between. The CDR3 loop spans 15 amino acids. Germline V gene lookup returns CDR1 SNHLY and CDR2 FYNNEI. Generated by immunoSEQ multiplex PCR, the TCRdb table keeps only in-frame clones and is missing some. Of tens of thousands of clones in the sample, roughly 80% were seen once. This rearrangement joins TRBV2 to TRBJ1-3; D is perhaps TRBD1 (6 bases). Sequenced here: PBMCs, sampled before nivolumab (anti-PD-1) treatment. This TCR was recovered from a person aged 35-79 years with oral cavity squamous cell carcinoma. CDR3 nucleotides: TGTGCCAGCAGTGACCAGGGGAGCTCTGGAAACACCATATATTTT. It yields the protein CASSDQGSSGNTIYF.